The 27 T cell receptor beta chains presented below share a single source sample, sequenced in a study of blood T cell repertoires in COVID-19. The table came from immunoSEQ multiplex PCR; TCRdb's copy has only in-frame clones and leaves some out. The table lists 90,000 to 120,000 clones, 88% of them singletons. Sequenced input: peripheral blood. The receptors were gathered from a man aged 45 to 65 with active or convalescent COVID-19.

Only a few counts were recorded for this clone. J is TRBJ2-7 and V is TRBV7-2; 7 bases are a match to TRBD2. Per germline, CDR1 SGHTA and CDR2 FQGNSA. J lost 0 bases, V lost 0 bases, and 2 bases had no gene match. The CDR3 has 15 amino acids. CDR3 DNA sequence: TGTGCCAGCAGCTTAGCGGGAGGGAGCTCCTACGAGCAGTACTTC. It is translated as CASSLAGGSSYEQYF.

The CDR3, as DNA: TGTGCCAGTAGTATAGTTATCAACACTGAAGCTTTCTTT. Its protein product is CASSIVINTEAFF. The V and J genes are TRBV19 and TRBJ1-1; no clear D gene. The CDR3 consists of 13 residues. In germline, CDR1 is LNHDA, CDR2 SQIVND (reference sequence). The V end lost 1 base, the J end lost 2 bases, and 5 bases lay between the germline ends. Together with reference TRBV19 and TRBJ1-1, the CDR3 gives the full variable domain: DGGITQSPKYLFRKEGQNVTLSCEQNLNHDAMYWYRQDPGQGLRLIYYSQIVNDFQKGDIAEGYSVSREKKESFPLTVTSAQKNPTAFYLCASSIVINTEAFFGQGTRLTVV.

Turning to this clone: The junction shows a germline mismatch at one end, possibly a read error. The CDR3 nucleotides read TGTGCCAGCAGGTTAGCGGGAGCTTACAATGAGCAGTTCTTC. This codes for CASRLAGAYNEQFF. This chain links TRBV7-2 with TRBJ2-1; 9 bases fit TRBD2. There are 14 residues in the CDR3. Germline CDR1 reads SGHTA; CDR2 reads FQGNSA.

The V gene is TRBV4-3, the J gene TRBJ1-1, with 11 nucleotides matching TRBD1. V lost 4 bases to trimming and J lost 4 bases; unmatched junction nucleotides: 5. The germline CDR1 and CDR2 sequences are LGHNA and YSLEER. CDR3 length: 15 amino acids. For the CDR3, the DNA is TGCGCCAGCAGCCGATCCGGGACAGGGGGCACTGAAGCTTTCTTT. Amino acids: CASSRSGTGGTEAFF.

The chain is built from TRBV5-1 and TRBJ2-7; 7 bases match TRBD2. This CDR3 comprises 14 residues. The trim removed 1 base at V and 5 bases at J, leaving 6 bases unmatched. The V gene's germline CDR1 is SGHRS and CDR2 YFSETQ. The DNA for the CDR3 is TGCGCCAGCAGCTTGCGCGGGAGCTTGGACGAGCAGTACTTC. Residues: CASSLRGSLDEQYF.

This clone was found a few times. The CDR3 DNA follows: TGTGCCAGCAGCTCAAACGGACAGCACCCATACGAGCAGTACTTC. It codes for CASSSNGQHPYEQYF. V gene TRBV7-9 combines with J gene TRBJ2-7; a possible D gene is TRBD1 (6 bases). This CDR3 is 15 amino acids long. Germline assignment: CDR1 SEHNR and CDR2 FQNEAQ (reference sequence). V was clipped by 4 bases and J by 4 bases, with 17 bases between them.

This chain joins TRBV28 and TRBJ2-7; perhaps TRBD2 as D (5 bases). V was pared by 6 bases and J by 2 bases, with 14 bases between. The CDR3 totals 14 residues. Per germline, CDR1 MDHEN and CDR2 SYDVKM. CDR3 protein: CASRGAEGTYEQYF. DNA for the CDR3: TGTGCCAGCAGGGGAGCGGAAGGAACCTACGAGCAGTACTTC.

This chain joins TRBV6-2 or TRBV6-3 and TRBJ1-2; D possibly corresponds to TRBD1 (6 bases). Germline V lookup: CDR1 MNHEY, CDR2 SVGEGT. V shed 5 bases and J shed 4 bases, with 17 bases lying between them. CDR3 size: 15 residues. The CDR3 DNA reads TGTGCCAGCAGTCCGACACCGGGACACCTCTATGGCTACACCTTC. As protein: CASSPTPGHLYGYTF.

The rearrangement joins TRBV7-6 to TRBJ2-5; D is possibly TRBD2 (5 bases). The CDR3 sequence is 16 residues long. Looked up from germline, CDR1 is SGHVS and CDR2 is FNYEAQ. Trimming took 0 bases from V and 5 from J, leaving 16 bases between them. CDR3 in amino acids: CASSLAEDGSEETQYF. CDR3 DNA: TGTGCCAGCAGCTTAGCGGAGGATGGTAGTGAGGAGACCCAGTACTTC.

V usage is TRBV6-2 or TRBV6-3 and J usage is TRBJ1-1; 7 bases line up with TRBD1. Germline V gene data show CDR1 as MNHEY and CDR2 as SVGEGT. V trimming: 5 bases; J trimming: 6 bases; junction bases outside the gene matches: 15. CDR3 length: 16 amino acids. DNA of the CDR3: TGTGCCAGCAGTCAAATTACGACAGGGTTTAACCCTGAAGCTTTCTTT. It specifies CASSQITTGFNPEAFF.

V usage is TRBV6-1 and J usage is TRBJ2-3, with D tentatively TRBD1 (5 bases). CDR1 is MNHNS, CDR2 SASEGT, per germline. V shed 3 bases and J shed 4 bases, with 8 bases lying between them. CDR3 size: 13 residues. The CDR3 region has the DNA TGTGCCAGCAGTGACCAGGGTGCAGATACGCAGTATTTT. This encodes CASSDQGADTQYF.

The rearrangement joins TRBV7-9 to TRBJ2-1; TRBD2 aligns across 9 bases. CDR1 is SEHNR and CDR2 is FQNEAQ in the germline V gene (reference sequence). The CDR3 runs to 17 residues. With 1 base clipped from V and 5 bases from J, the junction kept 9 bases outside the gene matches. CDR3 nucleotide sequence: TGTGCCAGCAGCTTAGAAATTAGTCTAGCGGGACACAATGAGCAGTTCTTC. Translation: CASSLEISLAGHNEQFF. The entire variable domain, with the rest obtained from reference TRBV7-9 and TRBJ2-1, is as follows: DTGVSQNPRHKITKRGQNVTFRCDPISEHNRLYWYRQTLGQGPEFLTYFQNEAQLEKSRLLSDRFSAERPKGSFSTLEIQRTEQGDSAMYLCASSLEISLAGHNEQFFGPGTRLTVL.

A word on this clone: Additional DNA sequences in this sample encode the identical CDR3. The chain is built from TRBV19 and TRBJ2-3, with 7 bases matching TRBD2. V lost 6 bases, J lost 6 bases, and 3 bases stayed unmatched. Germline V lookup: CDR1 LNHDA, CDR2 SQIVND (reference sequence). The CDR3 loop spans 12 amino acids. The CDR3 sequence is CASSLGGDTQYF. CDR3 nucleotides: TGTGCCAGTAGCCTGGGGGGGGATACGCAGTATTTT.

This rearrangement joins TRBV6-5 to TRBJ2-2; D may be TRBD2 (6 bases). CDR3 size: 13 residues. V was trimmed by 6 bases and J by 7 bases, leaving 12 bases between them. Germline V gene sequence: CDR1 MNHEY, CDR2 SVGAGI. The CDR3 spells CASSILANGELFF. As DNA, the CDR3 is TGTGCCAGCAGCATACTAGCTAACGGGGAGCTGTTTTTT.

The J gene is TRBJ1-1, the V gene TRBV19; D gene ambiguous. The length of the CDR3 is 13 residues. The V end lost 6 bases, the J end lost 3 bases, and 11 bases lay between the germline ends. The V gene's germline CDR1 is LNHDA and CDR2 SQIVND (reference sequence). The CDR3 coding sequence is TGTGCCAGTAGGAGACCCGGGTACACTGAAGCTTTCTTT. It codes for CASRRPGYTEAFF.

The chain employs TRBV4-2 and TRBJ2-1, with 7 bases identical to TRBD2. CDR3 length: 15 amino acids. Germline V gene data show CDR1 as LGHNA and CDR2 as YNFKEQ. V shed 3 bases, J shed 8 bases, and the junction held 10 bases outside the gene matches. CDR3 amino acids: CASSQGGLVSDEQFF. CDR3 nucleotides: TGTGCCAGCAGCCAGGGTGGACTAGTTTCCGATGAGCAGTTCTTC.

The V call is TRBV7-2, the J call TRBJ2-5; 9 bases align to TRBD2. Trimming at V came to 5 bases and at J to 2 bases, leaving 6 bases not matched to a gene. The length of the CDR3 is 15 residues. Germline V CDR1 and CDR2: SGHTA, FQGNSA. The CDR3 coding sequence is TGTGCCAGCAGCCCCCGCAGCGGGAGGCAAGAGACCCAGTACTTC. As protein: CASSPRSGRQETQYF.

This chain connects TRBV18 to TRBJ2-4, with a tentative D call TRBD2 (5 bases). V was pared by 3 bases and J by 2 bases, with 11 bases between. Germline-derived CDR1 and CDR2 are KGHSH and LQKENI. This CDR3 is built from 15 residues. The CDR3 loop reads CASSPDPGSKNIQYF. The CDR3 nucleotides read TGTGCCAGCTCACCGGATCCGGGATCCAAAAACATTCAGTACTTC.

The rearrangement joins TRBV10-1 to TRBJ2-7; 8 positions match TRBD1. Germline V gives CDR1 WNHNN, CDR2 SYGVQD (reference sequence). The CDR3 loop spans 15 amino acids. The ends lost 1 base at V and 7 bases at J; junction bases unmatched: 9. The CDR3, as DNA: TGCGCCAGCAGTGAGTGGACAGGGATTTCGGGAGAGCAGTACTTC. It yields the protein CASSEWTGISGEQYF.

This clone showed up just once. The chain has TRBV29-1 and TRBJ1-1; D remains ambiguous. V lost 7 bases to trimming and J lost 2 bases, with 8 bases between them. This CDR3 comprises 11 residues. Per germline, CDR1 SQVTM and CDR2 ANQGSEA. The CDR3 bases are TGCAGCGCCGTACATAACACTGAAGCTTTCTTT. This gives the protein CSAVHNTEAFF.

This clone occurred once. This sequence joins TRBV28 and TRBJ2-7, with D maybe TRBD1 (6 bases). This CDR3 has 14 amino acids. The V gene lost 6 bases and the J gene lost 0 bases, with 12 bases spanning the gap. Germline V gives CDR1 MDHEN, CDR2 SYDVKM. The CDR3 DNA reads as TGTGCCAGCAGGTCACAGGGTCTCTCCTACGAGCAGTACTTC. The encoded protein is CASRSQGLSYEQYF.

V usage is TRBV11-2 and J usage is TRBJ1-3; D is unresolved. The V and J ends lost 5 bases and 2 bases respectively, with 13 bases between them. Germline V gene sequence: CDR1 SGHAT, CDR2 FQNNGV. This CDR3 comprises 15 residues. DNA for the CDR3: TGTGCCAGCAGCAAAAACAATATCCCTGGAAACACCATATATTTT. It is translated as CASSKNNIPGNTIYF.

The J gene is TRBJ2-3, the V gene TRBV18, with TRBD2 identical over 7 bases. The CDR3 totals 14 residues. The ends lost 3 bases at V and 1 base at J; junction bases unmatched: 1. Germline assignment: CDR1 KGHSH and CDR2 LQKENI. CDR3: CASSPREGTDTQYF. The CDR3 DNA reads TGTGCCAGCTCACCCCGGGAGGGCACAGATACGCAGTATTTT.

The chain has TRBV15 and TRBJ2-7; 15 bases fit TRBD2. Germline CDR1 is LNHNV and CDR2 is YYDKDF (reference sequence). CDR3 length: 18 amino acids. Trimming removed 4 bases from V and 1 base from J; junction bases left unmatched: 8. This CDR3 reads CATSKVGGTSGRSYEQYF. CDR3 DNA: TGTGCCACCAGCAAGGTTGGGGGGACTAGCGGGAGGTCCTACGAGCAGTACTTC.

The chain recombines TRBV5-1 with TRBJ2-1; 7 nucleotides match TRBD2. Trimming cost V 4 bases and J 5 bases; bases outside gene matches: 6. The CDR3 runs to 14 residues. The germline V gene has CDR1 SGHRS and CDR2 YFSETQ. The DNA for the CDR3 is TGCGCCAGCAGCCTAGGTACTAGCGACAATGAGCAGTTCTTC. Its protein product is CASSLGTSDNEQFF. The entire variable domain, with the rest obtained from reference TRBV5-1 and TRBJ2-1, is as follows: KAGVTQTPRYLIKTRGQQVTLSCSPISGHRSVSWYQQTPGQGLQFLFEYFSETQRNKGNFPGRFSGRQFSNSRSEMNVSTLELGDSALYLCASSLGTSDNEQFFGPGTRLTVL.

This clone was counted once. V gene TRBV6-5 combines with J gene TRBJ1-5, with D possibly TRBD1 on 5 matching bases. The CDR3 has 15 amino acids. V was clipped by 0 bases and J by 3 bases, with 9 bases between them. Germline V gene sequence: CDR1 MNHEY, CDR2 SVGAGI. The CDR3 loop is CASSYSVRANQPQHF. The CDR3 DNA sequence: TGTGCCAGCAGTTACTCTGTCAGGGCCAATCAGCCCCAGCATTTT.

This chain joins TRBV6-4 and TRBJ2-5; D is perhaps TRBD2 (6 bases). The CDR3 totals 15 residues. Trimming shortened V by 2 bases and J by 2 bases, and 12 bases separated the two germline ends. Germline assignment: CDR1 MRHNA and CDR2 SNTAGT. CDR3 DNA: TGTGCCAGCAGTGACCAAGCGGGCAGACAAGAGACCCAGTACTTC. It is translated as CASSDQAGRQETQYF.